The present entry profiles one T cell receptor beta chain with its context. This sample is drawn from a study of blood T cell repertoires in COVID-19. About the research overall: T cells, B-cell-depleted T cells, or PBMCs supplied cDNA or gDNA.

The Seattle site enrolled patients during active infection and followed them longitudinally. With 5 bases removed from V and 4 bases from J, the gap between germline ends came to 13 bases. Per germline, CDR1 SGHRS and CDR2 YFSETQ. The CDR3 totals 14 residues. In the source study's methods: Reference gene primers were amplified, and this amplification served to estimate nucleated cell counts. The assay was immunoSEQ multiplex PCR, and TCRdb's table has in-frame clones only and misses some. From that table come the V and J calls and clone size; the DNA was used to work out D and trimming. Of hundreds of thousands of clones in the sample, more than 80% were seen once.

The clonotype originates from a woman at least 80 years old with COVID-19, enrolled during active disease. The gene calls are TRBV5-1 and TRBJ2-1, with a possible D match to TRBD1 (5 bases). Sequencing was performed on peripheral blood. CDR3 in amino acids: CASSPSGQYNEQFF. DNA for the CDR3: TGCGCCAGCAGTCCCTCAGGACAATACAATGAGCAGTTCTTC. Full variable domain (missing parts from reference TRBV5-1 and TRBJ2-1): KAGVTQTPRYLIKTRGQQVTLSCSPISGHRSVSWYQQTPGQGLQFLFEYFSETQRNKGNFPGRFSGRQFSNSRSEMNVSTLELGDSALYLCASSPSGQYNEQFFGPGTRLTVL.